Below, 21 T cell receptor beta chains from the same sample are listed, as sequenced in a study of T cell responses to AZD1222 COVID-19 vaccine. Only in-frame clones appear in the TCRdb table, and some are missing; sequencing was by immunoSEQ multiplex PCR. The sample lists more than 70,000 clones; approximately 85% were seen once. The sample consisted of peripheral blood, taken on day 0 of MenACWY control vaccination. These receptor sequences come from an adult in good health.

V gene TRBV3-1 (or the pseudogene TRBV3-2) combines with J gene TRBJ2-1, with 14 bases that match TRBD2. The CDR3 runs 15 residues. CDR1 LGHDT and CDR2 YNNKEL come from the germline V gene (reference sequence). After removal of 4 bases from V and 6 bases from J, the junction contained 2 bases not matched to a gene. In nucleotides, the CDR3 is TGTGCCAGCAGCCCAGGACTAGCGGGGGGCAATGAGCAGTTCTTC. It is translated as CASSPGLAGGNEQFF.

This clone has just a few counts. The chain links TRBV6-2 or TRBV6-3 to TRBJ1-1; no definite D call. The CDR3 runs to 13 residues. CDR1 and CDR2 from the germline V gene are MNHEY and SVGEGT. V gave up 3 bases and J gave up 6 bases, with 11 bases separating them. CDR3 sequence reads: CASSYTGLAEAFF. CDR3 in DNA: TGTGCCAGCAGTTATACCGGTCTCGCTGAAGCTTTCTTT.

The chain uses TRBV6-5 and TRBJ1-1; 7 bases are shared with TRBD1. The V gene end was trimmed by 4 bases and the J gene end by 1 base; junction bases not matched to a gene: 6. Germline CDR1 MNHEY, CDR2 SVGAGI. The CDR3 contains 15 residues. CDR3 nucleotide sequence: TGTGCCAGCAGTTCCGTTAGACAGGGGAACACTGAAGCTTTCTTT. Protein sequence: CASSSVRQGNTEAFF.

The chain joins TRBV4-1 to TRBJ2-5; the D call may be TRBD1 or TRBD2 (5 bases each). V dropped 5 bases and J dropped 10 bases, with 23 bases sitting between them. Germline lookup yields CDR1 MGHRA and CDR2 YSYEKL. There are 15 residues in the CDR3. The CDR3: CASSSSSGTPGIQYF. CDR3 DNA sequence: TGCGCCAGCAGCTCTAGTTCCGGGACCCCTGGGATCCAGTACTTC.

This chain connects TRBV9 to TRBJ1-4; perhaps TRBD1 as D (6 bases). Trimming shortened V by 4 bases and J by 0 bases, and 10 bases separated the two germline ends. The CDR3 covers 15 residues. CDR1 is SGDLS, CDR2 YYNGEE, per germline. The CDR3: CASSSGQTTNEKLFF. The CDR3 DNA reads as TGTGCCAGCAGCTCCGGACAGACAACTAATGAAAAACTGTTTTTT.

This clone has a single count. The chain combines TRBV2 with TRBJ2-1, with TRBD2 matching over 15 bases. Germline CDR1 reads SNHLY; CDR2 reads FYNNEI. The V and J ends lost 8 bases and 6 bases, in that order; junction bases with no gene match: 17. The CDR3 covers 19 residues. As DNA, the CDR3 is TGTGCCAGCCAGGGAACGGGACTAGCGGGGGGAAGGGGGTCCAATGAGCAGTTCTTC. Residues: CASQGTGLAGGRGSNEQFF.

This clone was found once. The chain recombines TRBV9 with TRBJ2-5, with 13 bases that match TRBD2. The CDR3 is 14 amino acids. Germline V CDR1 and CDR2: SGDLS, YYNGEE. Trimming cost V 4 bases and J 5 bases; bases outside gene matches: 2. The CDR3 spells CASSQTSGGETQYF. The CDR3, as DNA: TGTGCCAGCAGCCAGACTAGCGGGGGGGAGACCCAGTACTTC.

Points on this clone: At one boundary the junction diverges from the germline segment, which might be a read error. This chain's CDR3 is CASSLSWTAYNSPLHF. CDR3 DNA: TGTGCCAGCAGCTTAAGCTGGACAGCCTACAATTCACCCCTCCACTTT. The rearrangement links TRBV7-2 to TRBJ1-6, with D possibly being TRBD1 (6 bases). Germline values: CDR1 SGHTA, CDR2 FQGNSA. The length of the CDR3 is 16 residues.

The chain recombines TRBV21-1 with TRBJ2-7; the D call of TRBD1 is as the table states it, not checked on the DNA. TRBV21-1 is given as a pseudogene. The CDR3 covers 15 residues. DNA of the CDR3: TGTGCCAGCAGCTTAGGGACACCCCCTTCCTACGAGCAGTACTTC. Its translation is CASSLGTPPSYEQYF.

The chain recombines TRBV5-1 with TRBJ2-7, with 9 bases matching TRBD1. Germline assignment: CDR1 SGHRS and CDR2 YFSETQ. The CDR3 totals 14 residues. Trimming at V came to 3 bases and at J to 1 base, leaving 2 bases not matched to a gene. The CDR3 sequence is CASSWTGDSYEQYF. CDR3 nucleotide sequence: TGCGCCAGCAGCTGGACAGGGGATTCCTACGAGCAGTACTTC.

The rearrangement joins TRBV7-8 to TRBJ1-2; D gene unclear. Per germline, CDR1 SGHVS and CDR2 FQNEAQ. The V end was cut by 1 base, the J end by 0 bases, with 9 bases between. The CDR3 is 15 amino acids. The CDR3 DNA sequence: TGTGCCAGCAGCTTAGGTGCGGGCCCTAACTATGGCTACACCTTC. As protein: CASSLGAGPNYGYTF.

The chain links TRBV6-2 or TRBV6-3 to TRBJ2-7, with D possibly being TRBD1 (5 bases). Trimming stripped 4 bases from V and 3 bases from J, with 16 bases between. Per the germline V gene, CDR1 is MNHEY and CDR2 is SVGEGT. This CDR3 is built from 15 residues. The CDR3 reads CASSSPQANLYEQYF. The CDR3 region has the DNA TGTGCCAGCAGTTCCCCACAGGCGAATCTCTACGAGCAGTACTTC.

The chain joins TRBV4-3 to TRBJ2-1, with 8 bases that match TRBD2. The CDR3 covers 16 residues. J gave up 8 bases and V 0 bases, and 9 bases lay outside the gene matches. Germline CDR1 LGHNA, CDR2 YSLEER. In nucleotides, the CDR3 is TGCGCCAGCAGCCAAGATGCGACGGGGGGGCCTTATGAGCAGTTCTTC. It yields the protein CASSQDATGGPYEQFF.

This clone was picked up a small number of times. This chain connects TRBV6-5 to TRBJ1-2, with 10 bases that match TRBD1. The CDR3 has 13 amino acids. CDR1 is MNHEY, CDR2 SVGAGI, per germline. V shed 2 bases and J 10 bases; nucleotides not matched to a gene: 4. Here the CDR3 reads CASSYAGQGIYTF. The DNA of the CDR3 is TGTGCCAGCAGTTACGCGGGACAGGGGATCTACACCTTC.

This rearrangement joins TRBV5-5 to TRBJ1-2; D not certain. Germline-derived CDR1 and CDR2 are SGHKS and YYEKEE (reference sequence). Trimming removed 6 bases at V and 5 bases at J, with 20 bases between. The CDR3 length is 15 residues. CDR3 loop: CASTLAPRRNYGYTF. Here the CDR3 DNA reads TGTGCCAGCACCCTCGCACCCCGGAGGAATTATGGCTACACCTTC.

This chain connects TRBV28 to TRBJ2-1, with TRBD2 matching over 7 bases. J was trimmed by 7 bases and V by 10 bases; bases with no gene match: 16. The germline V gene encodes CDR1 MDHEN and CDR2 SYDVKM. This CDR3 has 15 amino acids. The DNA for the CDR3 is TGTGCCACCCTCACGGGAGGTGCGGGGGTAAATGAGCAGTTCTTC. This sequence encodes CATLTGGAGVNEQFF.

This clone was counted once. CDR3 DNA sequence: TGTGCCAGCAAGAGGGGGCAGAGAATAGATACGCAGTATTTT. Translated: CASKRGQRIDTQYF. J is TRBJ2-3 and V is TRBV6-5, with 7 bases aligning to TRBD1. The CDR3 totals 14 residues. Germline-derived CDR1 and CDR2 are MNHEY and SVGAGI. V shed 7 bases and J 5 bases; nucleotides not matched to a gene: 9.

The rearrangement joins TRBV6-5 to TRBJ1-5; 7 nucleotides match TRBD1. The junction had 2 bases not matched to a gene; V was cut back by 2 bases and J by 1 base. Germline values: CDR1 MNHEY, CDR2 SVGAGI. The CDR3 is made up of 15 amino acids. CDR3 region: CASSYRDRSNQPQHF. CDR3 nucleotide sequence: TGTGCCAGCAGTTACCGGGACAGAAGCAATCAGCCCCAGCATTTT.

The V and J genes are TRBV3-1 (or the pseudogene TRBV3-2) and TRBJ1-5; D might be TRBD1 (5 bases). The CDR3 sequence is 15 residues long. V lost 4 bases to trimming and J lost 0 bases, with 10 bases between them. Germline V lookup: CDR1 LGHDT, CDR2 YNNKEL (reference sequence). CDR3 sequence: CASSPSGSSNQPQHF. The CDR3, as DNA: TGTGCCAGCAGCCCCTCAGGGAGTAGCAATCAGCCCCAGCATTTT.

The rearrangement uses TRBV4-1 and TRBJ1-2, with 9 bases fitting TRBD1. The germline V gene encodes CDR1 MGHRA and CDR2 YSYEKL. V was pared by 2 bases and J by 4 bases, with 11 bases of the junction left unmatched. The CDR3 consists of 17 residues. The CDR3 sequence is CASSQTYAGQGLYGYTF. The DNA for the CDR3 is TGCGCCAGCAGCCAAACCTACGCGGGACAGGGCCTCTATGGCTACACCTTC.

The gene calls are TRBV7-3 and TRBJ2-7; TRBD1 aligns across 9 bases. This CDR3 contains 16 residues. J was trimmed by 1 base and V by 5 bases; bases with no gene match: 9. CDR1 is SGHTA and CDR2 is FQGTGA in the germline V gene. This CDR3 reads CASSPSLGTGSYEQYF. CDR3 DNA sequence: TGTGCCAGCAGCCCTTCCTTGGGGACAGGGTCCTACGAGCAGTACTTC. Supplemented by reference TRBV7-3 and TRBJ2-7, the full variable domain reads GAGVSQTPSNKVTEKGKYVELRCDPISGHTALYWYRQSLGQGPEFLIYFQGTGAADDSGLPNDRFFAVRPEGSVSTLKIQRTERGDSAVYLCASSPSLGTGSYEQYFGPGTRLTVT.